The 21 T cell receptor beta chains below were found in one sample sequenced in a study of T-cell reconstitution after alpha-beta-depleted transplantation in children. A library of TCRbeta sequences, prepared with unique molecular identifiers, was generated. Using its own MiXCR run on the PCR reads, TCRdb lists one record per CDR3 protein. The table records roughly 500,000 distinct CDR3 sequences, around a third of them present only once. The sample in question was PBMCs from the stem cell graft donor, obtained from the stem cell graft. The source of these receptors is a human donor who donated a stem cell graft to a child with aplastic anemia.

The table lists this clonotype with a few counts. This chain links TRBV10-3 with TRBJ2-1; D remains ambiguous. The CDR3 runs to 12 residues. V was pared by 3 bases and J by 5 bases, with 5 bases between. Germline V lookup: CDR1 ENHRY, CDR2 SYGVKD. In DNA, the CDR3 is TGTGCCATCAGTGATGGAGACAATGAGCAGTTCTTC. It translates to CAISDGDNEQFF.

The chain is built from TRBV29-1 and TRBJ2-7; 9 bases align to TRBD1. The germline V gene encodes CDR1 SQVTM and CDR2 ANQGSEA. The trim removed 4 bases at V and 2 bases at J, leaving 3 bases unmatched. The CDR3 extends over 13 amino acids. DNA of the CDR3: TGCAGCGTTGCTAGGGACAGGGCCTACGAGCAGTACTTC. Translation gives CSVARDRAYEQYF.

This chain connects TRBV2 to TRBJ2-1; perhaps TRBD2 as D (6 bases). The CDR3 sequence is 15 residues long. CDR1 is SNHLY, CDR2 FYNNEI, per germline. Trimming took off 1 base at V and 6 bases at J, with 13 bases between the two ends. CDR3 in amino acids: CASSEGGLSLNEQFF. The DNA of the CDR3 is TGTGCCAGCAGTGAAGGGGGACTTTCACTCAATGAGCAGTTCTTC.

The chain couples TRBV20-1 to TRBJ1-1, with D possibly TRBD1 on 6 matching bases. This CDR3 is 15 amino acids long. V was shortened by 2 bases and J by 6 bases, with 19 bases between the two germline ends. Germline CDR1 and CDR2: DFQATT and SNEGSKA (reference sequence). CDR3 loop: CSARLGGQILAEAFF. CDR3 DNA: TGCAGTGCTAGATTGGGGGGGCAGATCCTCGCTGAAGCTTTCTTT.

The chain is built from TRBV29-1 and TRBJ1-1; possibly TRBD1 for D (5 bases). Trimming pared 7 bases from V and 0 bases from J, leaving 6 bases between. The CDR3 contains 11 residues. Germline lookup yields CDR1 SQVTM and CDR2 ANQGSEA. This chain's CDR3 is CSGGMNTEAFF. The CDR3 coding sequence is TGCAGCGGGGGGATGAACACTGAAGCTTTCTTT.

This rearrangement joins TRBV19 to TRBJ2-1, with 11 bases lining up with TRBD2. Germline values: CDR1 LNHDA, CDR2 SQIVND (reference sequence). This CDR3 has 19 residues. The V and J ends lost 4 bases and 2 bases, in that order; junction bases with no gene match: 13. CDR3 DNA sequence: TGTGCCAGTAGTAGTCCGGGGACTAGCGGTGCCCCCGCCTACAATGAGCAGTTCTTC. It translates to CASSSPGTSGAPAYNEQFF.

The chain is built from TRBV10-3 and TRBJ2-7; TRBD2 might be the D (6 bases). The CDR3 sequence is 15 residues long. The V end was cut by 5 bases, the J end by 7 bases, with 21 bases between. Germline V gene lookup returns CDR1 ENHRY and CDR2 SYGVKD. CDR3 nucleotides: TGTGCCATCAGTTTGAGCGGGCCGACTAAGGGGGAGCAGTACGTC. Encoded protein: CAISLSGPTKGEQYV.

The chain has TRBV12-3 or TRBV12-4 and TRBJ2-1; D is possibly TRBD2 (5 bases). V was trimmed by 5 bases and J by 5 bases, leaving 19 bases between them. This CDR3 comprises 16 residues. Here the CDR3 reads CASSLRPKLENNEQFF. The CDR3 DNA reads TGTGCCAGCAGTCTTAGACCTAAACTAGAGAACAATGAGCAGTTCTTC.

This clonotype was seen a few times. The genes are TRBV29-1 and TRBJ2-1, with 7 bases matching TRBD2. Germline CDR1 SQVTM, CDR2 ANQGSEA. The trim removed 1 base at V and 8 bases at J, leaving 2 bases unmatched. CDR3 length equals 12 residues. The CDR3 loop is CSVEGLADEQFF. The DNA for the CDR3 is TGCAGCGTTGAAGGACTAGCCGATGAGCAGTTCTTC.

This clonotype occurred a few times. The J gene is TRBJ1-6, the V gene TRBV12-3 or TRBV12-4, with 9 bases fitting TRBD1. V lost 6 bases to trimming and J lost 9 bases; unmatched junction nucleotides: 6. The CDR3 extends over 14 amino acids. CDR3 amino acids: CASRLDRGGSPLHF. The CDR3 DNA reads as TGTGCCAGCAGATTGGACAGGGGTGGTTCACCCCTCCACTTT.

The rearrangement uses TRBV7-9 and TRBJ1-1; D unclear. V dropped 4 bases and J dropped 1 base, with 16 bases sitting between them. The germline gives CDR1 SEHNR, CDR2 FQNEAQ (reference sequence). This CDR3 has 16 amino acids. The DNA of the CDR3 is TGTGCCAGCAGCTCCGGGAACCTTATATGGAACACTGAAGCTTTCTTT. Its protein is CASSSGNLIWNTEAFF.

The chain recombines TRBV5-1 with TRBJ1-6, with TRBD1 matching over 7 bases. This CDR3 has 14 residues. J gave up 10 bases and V 3 bases, and 7 bases lay outside the gene matches. Germline V gene sequence: CDR1 SGHRS, CDR2 YFSETQ. Written as DNA, the CDR3 is TGCGCCAGCAGCTCTGGACAGGTTGGCTCACCCCTCCACTTT. Its translation: CASSSGQVGSPLHF.

The chain links TRBV7-8 to TRBJ2-1, with D maybe TRBD1 (5 bases). Trimming took off 4 bases at V and 7 bases at J, with 20 bases between the two ends. The germline V gene has CDR1 SGHVS and CDR2 FQNEAQ. The CDR3 contains 16 residues. The CDR3 region has the DNA TGTGCCAGCAGCTCACATCAGGGTCTCCAGGGAAATGAGCAGTTCTTC. This translates into CASSSHQGLQGNEQFF.

V gene TRBV7-6 combines with J gene TRBJ2-1, with a weak D call TRBD1 (6 bases). With 5 bases removed from V and 4 bases from J, the gap between germline ends came to 9 bases. Germline V lookup: CDR1 SGHVS, CDR2 FNYEAQ. CDR3 length equals 13 residues. Written as DNA, the CDR3 is TGTGCCAGCAGCCGGACAGTGTACAATGAGCAGTTCTTC. Protein: CASSRTVYNEQFF.

V is TRBV20-1 and J is TRBJ1-4; D gene uncertain. V was clipped by 3 bases and J by 7 bases, with 12 bases between them. The CDR3 is 13 residues long. CDR1 DFQATT and CDR2 SNEGSKA come from the germline V gene (reference sequence). CDR3 protein: CSASLWRLEKLFF. CDR3 in DNA: TGCAGTGCTAGTCTGTGGAGGCTTGAAAAACTGTTTTTT.

This clonotype has more than one count but fewer than ten. V is TRBV5-1 and J is TRBJ2-1; 10 positions match TRBD2. CDR3 size: 16 residues. The germline CDR1 and CDR2 sequences are SGHRS and YFSETQ. Unmatched junction bases numbered 4, after V lost 2 bases and J lost 2 bases. CDR3 DNA sequence: TGCGCCAGCAGCTTCACCGGGACTAGCGCCTACAATGAGCAGTTCTTC. This encodes CASSFTGTSAYNEQFF.

This clonotype has a handful of counts. The J gene is TRBJ1-2, the V gene TRBV30, with 11 bases that match TRBD1. CDR1 GTSNPN and CDR2 SVGIG come from the germline V gene (reference sequence). The trim removed 3 bases at V and 3 bases at J, leaving 6 bases unmatched. The CDR3 extends over 15 amino acids. The CDR3 loop is CAWSPGTGGYYGYTF. In nucleotides, the CDR3 is TGTGCCTGGAGCCCCGGGACAGGGGGGTACTATGGCTACACCTTC.

V is TRBV12-3 or TRBV12-4 and J is TRBJ2-1, with D possibly being TRBD2 (6 bases). The CDR3 has 14 residues. V was cut by 4 bases and J by 8 bases, with 15 bases left in between. CDR3 bases: TGTGCCAGCAGTTCCACTAGCTATGACGATGAGCAGTTCTTC. Amino acids: CASSSTSYDDEQFF.

This rearrangement joins TRBV12-3 or TRBV12-4 to TRBJ2-1; 8 nucleotides line up with TRBD1. The CDR3 is 15 amino acids. J gave up 6 bases and V 5 bases, and 9 bases lay outside the gene matches. The CDR3 DNA sequence: TGTGCCAGCAGTGACCGGGACAGGAGGTTCAATGAGCAGTTCTTC. Amino acids: CASSDRDRRFNEQFF.

CDR3 sequence (DNA): TGTGCCAGCAGCACCACTAGCGGGATCACAGATACGCAGTATTTT. It encodes CASSTTSGITDTQYF. This sequence joins TRBV7-2 and TRBJ2-3, with TRBD2 matching 10 bases. V was clipped by 5 bases and J by 2 bases; unmatched bases: 4. The CDR3 spans 15 residues. Germline values: CDR1 SGHTA, CDR2 FQGNSA.

This rearrangement joins TRBV20-1 to TRBJ2-7; D not certain. This CDR3 comprises 13 residues. Germline CDR1 is DFQATT and CDR2 is SNEGSKA (reference sequence). V was trimmed by 3 bases and J by 2 bases, leaving 11 bases between them. The CDR3 reads CSASLGLTYEQYF. The CDR3 DNA sequence: TGCAGTGCTAGTCTCGGGCTAACCTACGAGCAGTACTTC.